A selection of T cell receptor beta chains follows, all from one sample in a study of T cell responses to AZD1222 COVID-19 vaccine. TCRdb's table, derived via immunoSEQ multiplex PCR, lists solely in-frame clones and lacks some. This sample has more than 90,000 clones, with about 86% found just once. Here the sequenced sample was peripheral blood, taken on day 0 of AZD1222 vaccination. These TCRs come from an adult in good health. Each CDR3 is given with its conserved first and last residue. The D gene is left open where the match is weak. Where a row states a size, it is once, few, many or the class of an expanded clone; other rows omit it.

clone size	J gene	D gene	V gene	CDR3 length	CDR3 DNA	CDR3 protein
-	TRBJ2-7	TRBD2	TRBV6-4	15	TGTGCCAGCAGGGGGACTAGCGGGTACTCCTACGAGCAGTACTTC	CASRGTSGYSYEQYF
-	TRBJ1-1	-	TRBV14	13	TGTGCCAGCAGCCAAGATTGGGACACTGAAGCTTTCTTT	CASSQDWDTEAFF
-	TRBJ1-6	-	TRBV21-1	18	-	CASSKTSPDSYVCSPLHF
-	TRBJ1-1	-	TRBV30	14	TGTGCCTGGAGTGTGGGGCACACGAACACTGAAGCTTTCTTT	CAWSVGHTNTEAFF
-	TRBJ2-7	-	TRBV7-2	14	TGTGCCAGCAGCGCACTCGTGGGGCTTGGGGAGCAGTACTTC	CASSALVGLGEQYF
-	TRBJ2-7	TRBD2	TRBV15	17	TGTGCCACCAGCACCACCCGCATGGCGGGAGATCAGTACGAGCAGTACTTC	CATSTTRMAGDQYEQYF
-	TRBJ2-1	TRBD2	TRBV6-5	14	TGTGCCAGCAGTTCCCGGGAGGGCCCGTATGAGCAGTTCTTC	CASSSREGPYEQFF
-	TRBJ2-7	TRBD2	TRBV19	16	TGTGCCAGTAGTATCCCCTCCCCTAGCGGGAGGGGCGAGCAGTACTTC	CASSIPSPSGRGEQYF
-	TRBJ1-2	-	TRBV7-2	13	TGTGCCAGCAGCCTACAGGCGTCCCATGGCTACACCTTC	CASSLQASHGYTF
-	TRBJ2-3	-	TRBV2	13	TGTGCCAGCCTCCAAGTGAGGGGAGATACGCAGTATTTT	CASLQVRGDTQYF
-	TRBJ1-4	TRBD1	TRBV5-6	14	TGTGCCAGCAGCTGGGGGACAGAAATGGGGAAACTGTTTTTT	CASSWGTEMGKLFF
-	TRBJ2-1	-	TRBV7-2	15	TGTGCCAGCAGCTTAGAAGGGAGCTCCTACAATGAGCAGTTCTTC	CASSLEGSSYNEQFF
-	TRBJ1-2	TRBD1	TRBV5-1	15	TGCGCCAGCAGCTGGGGACAGGGGGCAGGCTATGGCTACACCTTC	CASSWGQGAGYGYTF
-	TRBJ2-5	TRBD2	TRBV5-8	17	TGTGCCAGCAGCTTGGCTAGCGGGAGGTTGTTCGGGGAGACCCAGTACTTC	CASSLASGRLFGETQYF
-	TRBJ1-1	-	TRBV4-3	16	TGCGCCAGCAGCCAAGACCCCCTAGAATTGAACACTGAAGCTTTCTTT	CASSQDPLELNTEAFF
-	TRBJ2-1	-	TRBV29-1	14	TGCAGCGTTGGGTGGACGGGAGTTTACAATGAGCAGTTCTTC	CSVGWTGVYNEQFF
-	TRBJ1-1	-	TRBV12-3/TRBV12-4	12	TGTGCCAGCAGTTTAGTACAGGCTGAAGCTTTCTTT	CASSLVQAEAFF
-	TRBJ2-1	-	TRBV10-3	15	TGTGCCATCAGCCTCCGGGACCGGCCCTACAATGAGCAGTTCTTC	CAISLRDRPYNEQFF
-	TRBJ1-5	-	TRBV5-1	13	TGCGCCAGCAGCTTGTCGTCGGATCAGCCCCAGCATTTT	CASSLSSDQPQHF
-	TRBJ2-7	TRBD1	TRBV24-1	16	TGTGCCACCAGTGACCCGGGACAGGGCGGGTCCTACGAGCAGTACTTC	CATSDPGQGGSYEQYF
-	TRBJ2-7	-	TRBV9	14	TGTGCCAGCAGCGTAGGGGGTTTCTCCTACGAGCAGTACTTC	CASSVGGFSYEQYF
-	TRBJ1-1	TRBD1	TRBV7-8	17	TGTGCCAGCAGCTCCACGTGGACAGGGGCAATGAACACTGAAGCTTTCTTT	CASSSTWTGAMNTEAFF
-	TRBJ1-2	TRBD1	TRBV13	17	TGTGCCAGCAGCGCAGAACACAGGGACAGGGGAGACTATGGCTACACCTTC	CASSAEHRDRGDYGYTF
once	TRBJ2-5	-	TRBV15	14	TGTGCCACCAGCACGGACCCGGGCGGGGAGACCCAGTACTTC	CATSTDPGGETQYF
-	TRBJ1-2	-	TRBV30	12	TGTGCCTGGAGTGGGCAGAACTATGGCTACACCTTC	CAWSGQNYGYTF
-	TRBJ2-1	TRBD1	TRBV4-2	19	TGTGCCAGCAGCCAAGCGGGTTATTTTCCAGGGGGCTCCTACAATGAGCAGTTCTTC	CASSQAGYFPGGSYNEQFF
-	TRBJ1-2	-	TRBV6-5	14	TGTGCCAGCAGACCCGGTCGACAGCTCGGGGGCTACACCTTC	CASRPGRQLGGYTF
once	TRBJ2-1	-	TRBV7-9	19	TGTGCCAGCAGCCCCTCCCTGGGTCGGTTCCAAAATTTTGGCAATGAGCAGTTCTTC	CASSPSLGRFQNFGNEQFF
-	TRBJ2-2	-	TRBV27	18	TGTGCCAGCAGTCTAGCCCGGGGACATCCCCGAGGGACCGGGGAGCTGTTTTTT	CASSLARGHPRGTGELFF
-	TRBJ1-1	-	TRBV10-1	16	TGCGCCAGCAGTGAGTCAAGGGTTAGGGGTAGAACTGAAGCTTTCTTT	CASSESRVRGRTEAFF
-	TRBJ2-1	TRBD2	TRBV3-1/TRBV3-2	18	TGTGCCAGCAGCCAACATGTAGCGGGAGGCCCCTCCTACAATGAGCAGTTCTTC	CASSQHVAGGPSYNEQFF
-	TRBJ2-7	-	TRBV6-6	12	TGTGCCAGCAGTAGGAATAACTACGAGCAGTACTTC	CASSRNNYEQYF
-	TRBJ1-2	TRBD1	TRBV4-2	14	TGTGCCAGCAGCGGACAGGGGGCGAAATATGGCTACACCTTC	CASSGQGAKYGYTF